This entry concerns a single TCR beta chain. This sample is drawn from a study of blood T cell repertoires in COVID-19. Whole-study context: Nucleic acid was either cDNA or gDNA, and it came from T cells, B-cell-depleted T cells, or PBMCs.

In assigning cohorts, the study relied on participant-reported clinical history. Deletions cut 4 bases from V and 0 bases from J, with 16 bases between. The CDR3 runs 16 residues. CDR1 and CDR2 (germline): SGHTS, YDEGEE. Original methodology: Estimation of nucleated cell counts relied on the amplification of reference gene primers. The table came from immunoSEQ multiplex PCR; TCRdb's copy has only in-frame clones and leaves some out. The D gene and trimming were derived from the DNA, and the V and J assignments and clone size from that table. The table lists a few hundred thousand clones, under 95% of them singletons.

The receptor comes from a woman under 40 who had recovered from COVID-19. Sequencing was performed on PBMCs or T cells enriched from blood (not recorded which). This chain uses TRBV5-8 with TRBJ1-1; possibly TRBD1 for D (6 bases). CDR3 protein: CASSPRGAALNTEAFF. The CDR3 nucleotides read TGTGCCAGCAGCCCCCGGGGGGCTGCATTGAACACTGAAGCTTTCTTT.